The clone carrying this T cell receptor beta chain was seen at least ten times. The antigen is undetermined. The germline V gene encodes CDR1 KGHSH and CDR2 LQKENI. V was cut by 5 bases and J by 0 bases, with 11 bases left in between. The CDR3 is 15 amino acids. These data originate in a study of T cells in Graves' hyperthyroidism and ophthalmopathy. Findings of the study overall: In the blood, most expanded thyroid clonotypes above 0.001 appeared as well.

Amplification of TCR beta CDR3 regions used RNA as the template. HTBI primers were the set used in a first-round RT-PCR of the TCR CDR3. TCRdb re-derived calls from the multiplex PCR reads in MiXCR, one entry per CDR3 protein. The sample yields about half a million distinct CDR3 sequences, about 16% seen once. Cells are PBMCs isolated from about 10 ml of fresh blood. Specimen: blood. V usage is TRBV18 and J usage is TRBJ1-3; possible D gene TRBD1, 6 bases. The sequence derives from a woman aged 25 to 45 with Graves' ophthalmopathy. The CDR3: CASSADRNSGNTIYF. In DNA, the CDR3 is TGTGCCAGCTCAGCCGACAGGAACTCTGGAAACACCATATATTTT. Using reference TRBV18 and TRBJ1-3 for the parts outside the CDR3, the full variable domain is NAGVMQNPRHLVRRRGQEARLRCSPMKGHSHVYWYRQLPEEGLKFMVYLQKENIIDESGMPKERFSAEFPKEGPSILRIQQVVRGDSAAYFCASSADRNSGNTIYFGEGSWLTVV.